These 6 T cell receptor delta chains were sequenced from one sample in a study of γδ T cells in repeated Plasmodium falciparum infection. TCRdb re-called clones from the multiplex PCR reads using CATT. The sample holds tens of thousands of delta-chain clones, around 1.7% seen once. Bulk repertoires came from Vgamma9/Vdelta2+ or Vdelta2-negative gammadelta T cells flow-sorted from PBMC. Sequencing was performed on gamma-delta T cells from blood. Receptors originate from a pool of human donors (malaria-infected and uninfected, not separated).

In the case of this clone: This DNA's translation and the protein TCRdb lists, from a much larger clone, do not match at residue 11, likely due to a read error; the protein shown is translated from the DNA. Here the CDR3 reads CALQSGPPFTEGYAYTDKLIF. CDR3 bases: TGTGCTCTGCAGTCGGGGCCTCCGTTTACTGAGGGATACGCGTACACCGATAAACTCATCTTT. The rearrangement uses TRDV1 and TRDJ1; 8 nucleotides match TRDD3. V was pared by 9 bases and J by 0 bases, with 27 bases of the junction left unmatched. The CDR3 has 21 amino acids. Germline V gene data show CDR1 as TSWWSYY and CDR2 as QGS.

This clone was counted only a few times. This DNA's translation and the protein TCRdb lists, from a much larger clone, do not match at residue 22, likely due to a read error; the protein shown is translated from the DNA. Here the V gene is TRDV1, but the J gene went uncalled; the table's D call, TRDD3, was not checked against the DNA. This CDR3 has 23 residues. Germline values: CDR1 TSWWSYY, CDR2 QGS. The CDR3 DNA reads as TGTGCTCTTGGGGAAGACCCGTCCCCTCTCTATAAGTCATTCTCCCCGTACACCGATGAACTCACCTTT. This gives the protein CALGEDPSPLYKSFSPYTDELTF.

Notes on this clone: This DNA's translation and the protein TCRdb lists, from a much larger clone, do not match at residue 21, likely due to a read error; the protein shown is translated from the DNA. This rearrangement joins TRDV1 to TRDJ1, with TRDD3 matching over 11 bases. Germline matching of the DNA provided the J gene here, since TCRdb leaves it blank. From germline, CDR1 is TSWWSYY and CDR2 QGS. This CDR3 contains 24 residues. The CDR3 here is CALGELRSYLLRTGGYIHTDELIF. The DNA of the CDR3 is TGTGCTCTTGGGGAACTCAGATCCTACCTCCTTCGTACTGGGGGATATATCCACACCGATGAACTCATCTTT.

As to this clone: TCRdb records a much larger clone's protein for this DNA, with a difference at residue 5 that likely arises from a read error; the protein given is the translation of the DNA. The rearrangement joins TRDV1 to TRDJ1; 13 nucleotides match TRDD3. The J gene, absent from TCRdb, was called here by matching the DNA to germline. V dropped 4 bases and J dropped 8; count of bases not matched to a gene: 19. This CDR3 is built from 19 residues. CDR1 is TSWWSYY and CDR2 is QGS in the germline V gene. CDR3 nucleotide sequence: TGTGCTCTTGGGGGTCCGTGGTCGGGTACTGGGGGATACGGCGTAAAACTCATCTTT. Protein product: CALGGPWSGTGGYGVKLIF.

This clone was detected many times. This is likely an artifact of a read error, given a far larger clone one base away. Distinct nucleotide sequences in the sample also encode this CDR3. This rearrangement joins TRDV1 to TRDJ1; no clear D. The germline CDR1 and CDR2 sequences are TSWWSYY and QGS. The CDR3 loop spans 21 amino acids. In DNA, the CDR3 is TGTGCTCTTGGGGAACCCCCTTTACACGTACGGGGTACATTATACACCGATAAACTCATCTTC. Protein sequence: CALGEPPLHVRGTLYTDKLIF.

This clone was seen a handful of times. TCRdb's protein for this DNA is that of a much larger clone and differs from the translation at residue 11, likely a read error; the protein shown is the DNA translation. The genes are TRDV2 and TRDJ1, with a weak D call TRDD3 (6 bases). The J gene was missing in TCRdb and was found by matching the end of the DNA to germline. Germline values: CDR1 GEAIGNYY, CDR2 EKD. V lost 2 bases and J lost 1, with 43 bases in between. This CDR3 comprises 25 residues. This chain's CDR3 is CACDKACVLPKYWASPLWGTDKLIF. CDR3 DNA: TGTGCCTGTGACAAGGCCTGTGTTCTCCCGAAGTACTGGGCCTCGCCCCTATGGGGCACCGATAAACTCATCTTT.